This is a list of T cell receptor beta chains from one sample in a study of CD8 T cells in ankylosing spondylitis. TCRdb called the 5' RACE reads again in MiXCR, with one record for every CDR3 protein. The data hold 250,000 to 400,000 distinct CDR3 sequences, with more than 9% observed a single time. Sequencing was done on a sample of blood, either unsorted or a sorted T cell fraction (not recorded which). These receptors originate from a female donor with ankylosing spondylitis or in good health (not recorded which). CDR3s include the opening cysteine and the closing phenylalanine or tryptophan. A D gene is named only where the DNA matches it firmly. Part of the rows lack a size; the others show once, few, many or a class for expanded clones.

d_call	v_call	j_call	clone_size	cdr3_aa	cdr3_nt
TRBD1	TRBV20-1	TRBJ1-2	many	CSAGVWGTDNYGYTF	TGCAGTGCTGGCGTGTGGGGGACAGATAACTATGGCTACACCTTC
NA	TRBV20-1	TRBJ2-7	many	CSASSRVVVEQYF	TGCAGTGCTAGTAGTCGCGTCGTAGTGGAGCAGTACTTC
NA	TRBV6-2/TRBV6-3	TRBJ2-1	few	CALNHLGEQFF	TGTGCCCTCAACCACCTCGGGGAGCAGTTCTTC
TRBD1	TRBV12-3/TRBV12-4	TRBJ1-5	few	CASKPGTGYQPQHF	TGTGCCAGCAAACCCGGGACAGGATATCAGCCCCAGCATTTT
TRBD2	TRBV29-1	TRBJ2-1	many	CSVEGVPAGNYNEQFF	TGCAGCGTTGAAGGAGTCCCAGCGGGGAATTACAATGAGCAGTTCTTC
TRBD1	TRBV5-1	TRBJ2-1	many	CASSSRTGSYNEQFF	TGCGCCAGCAGCTCCCGGACAGGGTCTTACAATGAGCAGTTCTTC
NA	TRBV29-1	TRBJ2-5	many	CSAWLGPQETQYF	TGCAGCGCCTGGCTTGGGCCGCAAGAGACCCAGTACTTC
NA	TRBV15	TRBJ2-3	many	CATSREGAGGTDTQYF	TGTGCCACCAGCAGAGAGGGGGCCGGGGGCACAGATACGCAGTATTTT
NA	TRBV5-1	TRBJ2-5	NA	CASTISRVGKGETQYF	TGCGCCAGCACCATATCCCGGGTCGGAAAGGGAGAGACCCAGTACTTC
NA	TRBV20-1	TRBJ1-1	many	CSARDSGLVNTEAFF	TGCAGTGCTAGAGATTCGGGTTTAGTGAACACTGAAGCTTTCTTT
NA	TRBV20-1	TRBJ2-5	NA	CSARAAGAPQETQYF	TGCAGTGCTAGAGCGGCAGGGGCGCCTCAGGAGACCCAGTACTTC
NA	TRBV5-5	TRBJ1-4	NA	CASSREQWSEKLFF	TGTGCCAGCAGCCGGGAGCAGTGGAGTGAAAAACTGTTTTTT
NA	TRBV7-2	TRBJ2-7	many	CASSLFSLTYEQYF	TGTGCCAGCAGCTTATTTTCTCTAACCTACGAGCAGTACTTC
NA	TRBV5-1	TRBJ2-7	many	CASSLAATYEQYF	TGCGCCAGCAGCTTGGCGGCAACCTACGAGCAGTACTTC
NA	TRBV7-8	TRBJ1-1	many	CASSLAQAENTEAFF	TGTGCCAGCAGCTTAGCCCAGGCGGAGAACACTGAAGCTTTCTTT
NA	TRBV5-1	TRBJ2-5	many	CASSLEGRETQYF	TGCGCCAGCAGCTTGGAAGGTCGGGAGACCCAGTACTTC
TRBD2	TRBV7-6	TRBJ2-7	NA	CASSLETSGGSYEQYF	TGTGCCAGCAGCTTAGAGACTAGCGGGGGATCCTACGAGCAGTACTTC
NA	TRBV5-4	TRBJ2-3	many	CASRGGTDTQYF	TGTGCCAGCAGAGGGGGCACAGATACGCAGTATTTT
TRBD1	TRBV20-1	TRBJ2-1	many	CSARSAGTVNEQFF	TGCAGTGCTAGAAGCGCCGGGACAGTCAATGAGCAGTTCTTC
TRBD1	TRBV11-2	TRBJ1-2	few	CASSSGQGKYGYTF	TGTGCCAGCAGCTCGGGACAGGGAAAGTATGGCTACACCTTC
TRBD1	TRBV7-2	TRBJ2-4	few	CASRAGQGINIQYF	TGTGCCAGCAGGGCTGGACAGGGAATAAACATTCAGTACTTC
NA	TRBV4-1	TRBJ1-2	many	CASSQQPGEIYGYTF	TGCGCCAGCAGCCAACAACCGGGGGAAATCTATGGCTACACCTTC
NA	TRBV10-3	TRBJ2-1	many	CAISVGGRNDEQFF	TGTGCCATCAGTGTGGGGGGCAGGAACGATGAGCAGTTCTTC
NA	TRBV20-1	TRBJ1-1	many	CSATSYEAFF	TGCAGTGCTACGAGCTATGAAGCTTTCTTT
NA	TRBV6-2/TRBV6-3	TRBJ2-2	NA	CASSYRGANTGELFF	TGTGCCAGCAGTTACAGGGGTGCGAACACCGGGGAGCTGTTTTTT
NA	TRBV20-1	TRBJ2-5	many	CSASWDTGRETQYF	TGCAGTGCTAGCTGGGACACCGGGCGAGAGACCCAGTACTTC
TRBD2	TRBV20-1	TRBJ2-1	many	CSAKSGTSGGYEQFF	TGCAGTGCTAAATCCGGGACTAGCGGGGGGTATGAGCAGTTCTTC
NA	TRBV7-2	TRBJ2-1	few	CASSLDAAYNEQFF	TGTGCCAGCAGCTTGGACGCGGCCTACAATGAGCAGTTCTTC
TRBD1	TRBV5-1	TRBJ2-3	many	CASSLGDRVLGDTQYF	TGCGCCAGCAGCTTGGGGGACAGGGTTCTTGGAGATACGCAGTATTTT
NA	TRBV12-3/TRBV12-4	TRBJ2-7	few	CASSFFGTGTYEQYF	TGTGCCAGCAGTTTTTTCGGGACGGGGACCTACGAGCAGTACTTC
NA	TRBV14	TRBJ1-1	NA	CASSQGAWGSEAFF	TGTGCCAGCAGCCAAGGTGCTTGGGGATCTGAAGCTTTCTTT
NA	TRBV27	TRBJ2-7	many	CASSFRGGEQYF	TGTGCCAGCAGTTTTAGGGGGGGCGAGCAGTACTTC
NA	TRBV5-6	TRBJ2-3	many	CASSAGTTDTQYF	TGTGCCAGCAGCGCCGGGACAACAGATACGCAGTATTTT
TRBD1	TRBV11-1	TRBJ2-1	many	CASINTRDRTRYNEQFF	TGTGCCAGCATCAACACCCGGGACAGAACGAGGTACAATGAGCAGTTCTTC
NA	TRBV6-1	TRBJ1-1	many	CASSERIRVNTEAFF	TGTGCCAGCAGTGAAAGGATCAGGGTGAACACTGAAGCTTTCTTT
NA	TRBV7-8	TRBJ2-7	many	CASSLALGYYEQYF	TGTGCCAGCAGCTTAGCGTTGGGCTACTACGAGCAGTACTTC
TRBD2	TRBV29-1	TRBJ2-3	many	CSVEGRLAGGTDTQYF	TGCAGCGTTGAAGGGAGGCTAGCGGGAGGCACAGATACGCAGTATTTT
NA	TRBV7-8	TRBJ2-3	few	CASSLIGGYTDTQYF	TGTGCCAGCAGCCTCATCGGGGGCTATACAGATACGCAGTATTTT